Listed here are 10 T cell receptor beta chains from one sample, sequenced in a study of cytomegalovirus exposure and HLA in healthy donors. Profiled with immunoSEQ multiplex PCR; TCRdb holds only in-frame clones, not every one. In the table there are some 80,000 clones, 96% of which are singletons. The sample taken for sequencing was PBMCs. These receptors were collected from a young woman in good health and CMV-seronegative.

V and J are TRBV19 and TRBJ2-1; the match to TRBD2 covers 8 bases. Germline values: CDR1 LNHDA, CDR2 SQIVND (reference sequence). The CDR3 is made up of 17 amino acids. V was pared by 6 bases and J by 0 bases, with 10 bases of the junction left unmatched. CDR3 amino acids: CASSPTSGRSSYNEQFF. The CDR3 DNA sequence: TGTGCCAGTAGCCCCACTAGCGGTCGGAGCTCCTACAATGAGCAGTTCTTC. The whole variable domain, filled in from reference TRBV19 and TRBJ2-1, reads DGGITQSPKYLFRKEGQNVTLSCEQNLNHDAMYWYRQDPGQGLRLIYYSQIVNDFQKGDIAEGYSVSREKKESFPLTVTSAQKNPTAFYLCASSPTSGRSSYNEQFFGPGTRLTVL.

This clone was detected only once. The junction and the germline gene differ at one end; a read error may be behind it. The chain is built from TRBV11-2 and TRBJ1-1, with TRBD1 matching 9 bases. The CDR3 runs 11 residues. The germline CDR1 and CDR2 sequences are SGHAT and FQNNGV. The CDR3 DNA reads TGTGCCAGCAGCTTGGGACAGGGTGCTGTTTTT. Its protein product is CASSLGQGAVF. Filled out from reference TRBV11-2 and TRBJ1-1, the complete variable domain reads EAGVAQSPRYKIIEKRQSVAFWCNPISGHATLYWYQQILGQGPKLLIQFQNNGVVDDSQLPKDRFSAERLKGVDSTLKIQPAKLEDSAVYLCASSLGQGAVFGQGTRLTVV.

This chain connects TRBV7-2 to TRBJ1-5, with D unresolved. Looked up from germline, CDR1 is SGHTA and CDR2 is FQGNSA. The V and J ends lost 3 bases and 6 bases respectively, with 12 bases between them. This CDR3 has 14 residues. CDR3: CASSFGGRSQPQHF. The CDR3 DNA sequence: TGTGCCAGCAGCTTTGGAGGGAGGAGTCAGCCCCAGCATTTT.

The chain couples TRBV6-1 to TRBJ2-3, with TRBD2 identical over 7 bases. The germline gives CDR1 MNHNS, CDR2 SASEGT. This CDR3 spans 15 amino acids. J was trimmed by 0 bases and V by 6 bases; bases with no gene match: 6. CDR3 sequence: CASSTSGASTDTQYF. The CDR3 DNA sequence: TGTGCCAGCAGCACCAGCGGGGCGAGCACAGATACGCAGTATTTT.

The rearrangement joins TRBV2 to TRBJ2-2; D unclear. CDR1 SNHLY and CDR2 FYNNEI come from the germline V gene. V was pared by 3 bases and J by 9 bases, with 8 bases between. The CDR3 has 12 amino acids. CDR3: CASSDTLWELFF. CDR3 in DNA: TGTGCCAGCAGTGATACTCTTTGGGAGCTGTTTTTT.

This clone came up a few times. The V gene is TRBV6-5, the J gene TRBJ2-5; 11 bases are a match to TRBD2. V shed 7 bases, J shed 1 base, and the junction held 5 bases outside the gene matches. There are 15 residues in the CDR3. Germline assignment: CDR1 MNHEY and CDR2 SVGAGI. CDR3: CASTEGLAAQETQYF. The CDR3 DNA reads TGTGCCAGCACGGAGGGACTAGCGGCCCAAGAGACCCAGTACTTC.

The V and J genes are TRBV6-4 and TRBJ1-3; 10 bases map to TRBD1. Trimming removed 6 bases from V and 6 bases from J; junction bases left unmatched: 14. This CDR3 is 17 amino acids long. Germline assignment: CDR1 MRHNA and CDR2 SNTAGT. The CDR3 protein is CASRAQTWDRGKNTIYF. Written as DNA, the CDR3 is TGTGCCAGCAGGGCCCAAACTTGGGACAGGGGAAAAAACACCATATATTTT.

The chain combines TRBV6-6 with TRBJ1-5, with D uncertain. Germline-derived CDR1 and CDR2 are MNHNY and SVGAGI (reference sequence). CDR3 length equals 13 residues. Between the trimmed V and J ends, which lost 4 bases and 4 bases, there was a span of 8 bases. For the CDR3, the DNA is TGTGCCAGCAGTTCGACACCGAATCAGCCCCAGCATTTT. Translation gives CASSSTPNQPQHF.

This sequence joins TRBV5-1 and TRBJ1-3, with D possibly being TRBD1 (5 bases). Germline-derived CDR1 and CDR2 are SGHRS and YFSETQ. With 0 bases removed from V and 4 bases from J, the gap between germline ends came to 8 bases. The CDR3 sequence is 14 residues long. The CDR3 region has the DNA TGCGCCAGCAGCTTGGAAGGGGTCGGAAACACCATATATTTT. It specifies CASSLEGVGNTIYF.

V usage is TRBV18 and J usage is TRBJ2-7; maybe TRBD2 (5 bases). The CDR3 extends over 19 amino acids. Germline CDR1 KGHSH, CDR2 LQKENI. The germline V and J ends were trimmed by 1 base and 0 bases, with 22 bases remaining between them. The CDR3 nucleotides are TGTGCCAGCTCACCACATCGGATTCGCGAGGGCCAAAGCTCCTACGAGCAGTACTTC. Translating it yields CASSPHRIREGQSSYEQYF. The complete variable domain, with remaining parts taken from reference TRBV18 and TRBJ2-7, reads NAGVMQNPRHLVRRRGQEARLRCSPMKGHSHVYWYRQLPEEGLKFMVYLQKENIIDESGMPKERFSAEFPKEGPSILRIQQVVRGDSAAYFCASSPHRIREGQSSYEQYFGPGTRLTVT.